This paragraph covers one TCR beta chain sequence. This CDR3 has 12 amino acids. Germline V lookup: CDR1 SGHNT, CDR2 YYREEE (reference sequence). V lost 6 bases and J lost 3; bases outside the gene matches: 0. This table comes from immunoSEQ multiplex PCR, and its TCRdb copy is limited to in-frame clones, with some not included. The table lists under 150,000 clones, about 92% of them singletons. The data stem from a study of T cell responses to AZD1222 COVID-19 vaccine. This clonotype was obtained from an adult in good health. Source: peripheral blood, taken on day 0 of AZD1222 vaccination. V is TRBV5-4 and J is TRBJ2-1; 7 nucleotides agree with TRBD2. CDR3 region: CASTSGYNEQFF. As DNA, the CDR3 is TGTGCCAGCACTAGCGGCTACAATGAGCAGTTCTTC.